This passage covers 10 T cell receptor beta chains from one sample sequenced in a study of blood T cell repertoires in COVID-19. The data were produced by immunoSEQ multiplex PCR, yet TCRdb's version contains in-frame clones alone and is incomplete. The repertoire holds a few hundred thousand clones, roughly 90% seen once, with less than 3.5% in the top ten. The specimen sequenced was peripheral blood. All receptors derive from a woman aged 25 to 39 with COVID-19, enrolled during active disease.

This clone was observed a single time. This chain connects TRBV6-6 to TRBJ1-1; 7 bases are shared with TRBD1. The CDR3 totals 16 residues. Germline loops: CDR1 MNHNY, CDR2 SVGAGI (reference sequence). V lost 2 bases, J lost 4 bases, and 10 bases stayed unmatched. The CDR3 DNA reads TGTGCCAGCAGTTACCCGACAGGGCCGAGTTTCACTGAAGCTTTCTTT. Its translation: CASSYPTGPSFTEAFF.

The V gene is TRBV2, the J gene TRBJ1-1; 10 nucleotides line up with TRBD1. V was clipped by 5 bases and J by 5 bases; unmatched bases: 5. Per the germline V gene, CDR1 is SNHLY and CDR2 is FYNNEI. CDR3 length: 14 amino acids. The CDR3 nucleotides read TGTGCCAGCAGTCGGACAGGGGGGAGGACTGAAGCTTTCTTT. It specifies CASSRTGGRTEAFF.

Concerning this clone itself: The same CDR3 is also encoded by other DNA sequences in this sample. The chain joins TRBV5-1 to TRBJ2-1, with 8 bases identical to TRBD2. V dropped 2 bases and J dropped 6; count of bases not matched to a gene: 7. The CDR3 extends over 15 amino acids. Germline lookup yields CDR1 SGHRS and CDR2 YFSETQ. The DNA for the CDR3 is TGCGCCAGCAGCTTAGGCCTAGCGGGCCTCAATGAGCAGTTCTTC. Its protein product is CASSLGLAGLNEQFF.

The chain employs TRBV2 and TRBJ1-1, with 7 positions matching TRBD1. V dropped 3 bases and J dropped 1; count of bases not matched to a gene: 2. The CDR3 extends over 14 amino acids. CDR1 is SNHLY and CDR2 is FYNNEI in the germline V gene. CDR3 region: CASSDRGKNTEAFF. The CDR3 DNA reads as TGTGCCAGCAGTGACAGGGGGAAGAACACTGAAGCTTTCTTT.

The chain combines TRBV6-5 with TRBJ1-3; TRBD1 aligns across 10 bases. After removal of 4 bases from V and 3 bases from J, the junction contained 3 bases not matched to a gene. Germline CDR1 MNHEY, CDR2 SVGAGI. The CDR3 covers 15 residues. The CDR3 DNA reads as TGTGCCAGCAGTTGGACAGGGGGAAGTGGAAACACCATATATTTT. It encodes CASSWTGGSGNTIYF.

V usage is TRBV15 and J usage is TRBJ1-5, with a weak D call TRBD1 (6 bases). The length of the CDR3 is 15 residues. The V gene lost 0 bases and the J gene lost 5 bases, with 11 bases spanning the gap. Germline-derived CDR1 and CDR2 are LNHNV and YYDKDF (reference sequence). The CDR3 DNA reads TGTGCCACCAGCAGAGATCGGGGGGGGCATCAGCCCCAGCATTTT. Its translation: CATSRDRGGHQPQHF. The whole variable domain, remainder taken from reference TRBV15 and TRBJ1-5, is DAMVIQNPRYQVTQFGKPVTLSCSQTLNHNVMYWYQQKSSQAPKLLFHYYDKDFNNEADTPDNFQSRRPNTSFCFLDIRSPGLGDTAMYLCATSRDRGGHQPQHFGDGTRLSIL.

The J gene is TRBJ2-3, the V gene TRBV6-5, with D maybe TRBD1 (6 bases). The CDR3 is 14 residues long. Germline lookup yields CDR1 MNHEY and CDR2 SVGAGI. Between the trimmed V and J ends, which lost 2 bases and 6 bases, there was a span of 12 bases. CDR3 protein: CASSYDRRTDTQYF. The CDR3 DNA follows: TGTGCCAGCAGTTACGACAGGCGGACCGATACGCAGTATTTT.

The chain uses TRBV5-6 and TRBJ1-2; D perhaps matches TRBD1 (6 bases). Germline CDR1 reads SGHDT; CDR2 reads YYEEEE. Trimming removed 5 bases at V and 7 bases at J, with 21 bases between. This CDR3 is built from 15 residues. The CDR3 coding sequence is TGTGCCAGCAGTTCCGATACAGGGATTCCTGGTGGCTACACCTTC. This sequence encodes CASSSDTGIPGGYTF.

The genes are TRBV28 and TRBJ1-2, with a possible D match to TRBD1 (5 bases). The germline V gene has CDR1 MDHEN and CDR2 SYDVKM. V was shortened by 5 bases and J by 5 bases, with 12 bases between the two germline ends. The CDR3 has 13 amino acids. This chain's CDR3 is CASSQRQTYGYTF. CDR3 nucleotides: TGTGCCAGCAGTCAAAGACAGACATATGGCTACACCTTC.

The DNA of the CDR3 is TGCAGCGTTGACGTCGCGGGCTACGAGCAGTACTTC. This gives the protein CSVDVAGYEQYF. V usage is TRBV29-1 and J usage is TRBJ2-7; D is perhaps TRBD2 (5 bases). The germline CDR1 and CDR2 sequences are SQVTM and ANQGSEA. Trimming cost V 3 bases and J 3 bases, with 9 bases left between them. This CDR3 is built from 12 residues.